This T cell receptor beta chain was recovered during a study of T cell responses to AZD1222 COVID-19 vaccine. The table came from immunoSEQ multiplex PCR; TCRdb's copy has only in-frame clones and leaves some out. Seen here are about 130,000 clones, roughly 88% observed once, and the top ten hold around 5.8%. Trimming pared 0 bases from V and 6 bases from J, leaving 10 bases between. Germline CDR1 SGHRS, CDR2 YFSETQ. CDR3 length: 15 amino acids. Study-wide results and caveats: Nearly half of unique spike-specific TCRs reportedly avoided B.1.351 and B.1.1.7 mutated regions. Donors skewed white British and female; clonal diversity was possibly underestimated. Spike-specific TCR breadth and depth went up after people got two AZD1222 doses.

Turning to this clone: The antigen remains undetermined.

The specimen was peripheral blood, collected on day 0 of AZD1222 vaccination. The chain is built from TRBV5-1 and TRBJ1-6; perhaps TRBD1 as D (5 bases). The sequence was obtained from an adult in good health. CDR3: CASSLASTVNSPLHF. The CDR3 DNA reads as TGCGCCAGCAGCTTGGCCTCGACAGTTAATTCACCCCTCCACTTT.